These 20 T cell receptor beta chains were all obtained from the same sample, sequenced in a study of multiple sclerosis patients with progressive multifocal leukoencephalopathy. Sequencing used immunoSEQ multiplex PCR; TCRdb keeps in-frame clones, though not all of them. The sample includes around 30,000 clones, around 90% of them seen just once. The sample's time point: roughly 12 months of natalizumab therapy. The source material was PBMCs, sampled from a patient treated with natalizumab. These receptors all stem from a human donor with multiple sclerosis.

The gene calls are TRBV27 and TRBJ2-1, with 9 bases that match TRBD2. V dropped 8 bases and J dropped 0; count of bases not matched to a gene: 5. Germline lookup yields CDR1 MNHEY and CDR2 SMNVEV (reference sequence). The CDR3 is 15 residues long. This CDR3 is CASAVAGASYNEQFF. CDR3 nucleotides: TGTGCCAGCGCTGTAGCGGGGGCCTCCTACAATGAGCAGTTCTTC.

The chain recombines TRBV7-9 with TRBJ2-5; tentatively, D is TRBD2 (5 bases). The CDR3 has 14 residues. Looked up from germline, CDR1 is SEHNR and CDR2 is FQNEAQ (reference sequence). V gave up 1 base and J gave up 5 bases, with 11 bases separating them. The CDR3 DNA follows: TGTGCCAGCAGCTTAGAAGGGTCGGGGGAGACCCAGTACTTC. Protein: CASSLEGSGETQYF.

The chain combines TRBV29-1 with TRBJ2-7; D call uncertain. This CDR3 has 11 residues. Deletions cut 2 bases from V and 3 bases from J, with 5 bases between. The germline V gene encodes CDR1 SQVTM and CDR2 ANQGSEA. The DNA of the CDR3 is TGCAGCGTTGAATGGGGCTACGAGCAGTACTTC. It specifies CSVEWGYEQYF.

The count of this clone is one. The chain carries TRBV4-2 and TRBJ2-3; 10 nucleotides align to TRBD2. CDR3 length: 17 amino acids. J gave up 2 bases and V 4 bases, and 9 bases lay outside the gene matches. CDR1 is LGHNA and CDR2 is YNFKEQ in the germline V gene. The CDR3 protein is CASSPTLAGKLTDTQYF. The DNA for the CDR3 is TGTGCCAGCAGCCCAACACTAGCGGGGAAACTCACAGATACGCAGTATTTT.

CDR3 sequence (DNA): TGTGCCAGCAGTGACCTCCAGGGGAGCACAGATACGCAGTATTTT. Encoded protein: CASSDLQGSTDTQYF. This sequence joins TRBV6-1 and TRBJ2-3, with TRBD1 as a possible D gene (6 bases). Per the germline V gene, CDR1 is MNHNS and CDR2 is SASEGT. The CDR3 has 15 amino acids. V was shortened by 3 bases and J by 0 bases, with 10 bases between the two germline ends.

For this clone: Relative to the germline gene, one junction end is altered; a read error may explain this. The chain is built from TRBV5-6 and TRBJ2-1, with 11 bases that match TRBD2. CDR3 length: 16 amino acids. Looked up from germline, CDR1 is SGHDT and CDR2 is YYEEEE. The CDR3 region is CARSLVSGGAYNEQFF. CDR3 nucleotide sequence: TGTGCCCGCAGCTTGGTTAGCGGGGGGGCCTACAATGAGCAGTTCTTC.

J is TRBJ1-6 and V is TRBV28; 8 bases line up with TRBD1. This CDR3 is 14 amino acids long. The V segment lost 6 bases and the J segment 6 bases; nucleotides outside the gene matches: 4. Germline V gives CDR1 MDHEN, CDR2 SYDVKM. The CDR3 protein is CASRGTGVNSPLHF. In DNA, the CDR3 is TGTGCCAGCAGGGGGACAGGAGTTAATTCACCCCTCCACTTT.

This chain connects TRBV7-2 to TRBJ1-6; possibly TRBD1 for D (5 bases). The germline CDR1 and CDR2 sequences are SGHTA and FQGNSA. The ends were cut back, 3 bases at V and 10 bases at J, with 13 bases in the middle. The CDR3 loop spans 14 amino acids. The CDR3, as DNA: TGTGCCAGCAGCTTCCGACAGTCTCAGTCACCCCTCCACTTT. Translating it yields CASSFRQSQSPLHF.

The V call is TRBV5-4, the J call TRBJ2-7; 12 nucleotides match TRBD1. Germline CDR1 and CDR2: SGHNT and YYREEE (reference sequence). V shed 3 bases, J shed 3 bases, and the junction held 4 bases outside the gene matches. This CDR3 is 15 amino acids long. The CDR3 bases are TGTGCCAGCAGCTCCTGGGACAGGGGGCTCTACGAGCAGTACTTC. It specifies CASSSWDRGLYEQYF.

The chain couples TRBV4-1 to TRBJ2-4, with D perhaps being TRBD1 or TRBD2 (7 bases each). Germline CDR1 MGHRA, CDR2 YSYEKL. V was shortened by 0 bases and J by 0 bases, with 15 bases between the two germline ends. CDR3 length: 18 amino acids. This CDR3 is CASSQEWEGAVAKNIQYF. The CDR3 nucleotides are TGCGCCAGCAGCCAAGAATGGGAGGGGGCGGTAGCCAAAAACATTCAGTACTTC.

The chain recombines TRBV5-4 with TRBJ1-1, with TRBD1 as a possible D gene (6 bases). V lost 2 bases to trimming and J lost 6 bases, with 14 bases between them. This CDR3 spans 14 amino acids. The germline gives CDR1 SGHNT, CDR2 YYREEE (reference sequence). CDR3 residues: CASSFMGGESEAFF. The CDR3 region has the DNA TGTGCCAGCAGCTTTATGGGGGGCGAATCTGAAGCTTTCTTT.

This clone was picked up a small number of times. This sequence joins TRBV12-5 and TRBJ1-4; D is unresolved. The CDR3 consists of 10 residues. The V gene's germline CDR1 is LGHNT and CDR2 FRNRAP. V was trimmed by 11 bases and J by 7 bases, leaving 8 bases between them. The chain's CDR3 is CAAAAEKLFF. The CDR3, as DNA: TGTGCTGCCGCCGCTGAAAAACTGTTTTTT.

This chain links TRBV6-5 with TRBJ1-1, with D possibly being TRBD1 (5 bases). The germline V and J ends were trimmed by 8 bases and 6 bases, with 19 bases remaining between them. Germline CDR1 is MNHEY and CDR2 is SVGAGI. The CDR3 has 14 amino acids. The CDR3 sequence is CASRNPAGTAEAFF. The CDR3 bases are TGTGCCAGCCGTAACCCGGCAGGGACGGCTGAAGCTTTCTTT.

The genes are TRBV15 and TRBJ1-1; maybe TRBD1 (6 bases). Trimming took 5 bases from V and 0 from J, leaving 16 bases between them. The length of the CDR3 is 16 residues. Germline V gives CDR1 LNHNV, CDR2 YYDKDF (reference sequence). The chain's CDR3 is CATSEPRDTLNTEAFF. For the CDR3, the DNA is TGTGCCACCAGCGAACCACGGGACACCTTGAACACTGAAGCTTTCTTT.

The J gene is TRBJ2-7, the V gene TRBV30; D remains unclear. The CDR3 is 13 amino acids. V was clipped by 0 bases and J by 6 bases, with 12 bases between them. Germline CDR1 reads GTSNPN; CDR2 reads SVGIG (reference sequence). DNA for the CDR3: TGTGCCTGGAGTGTAACAGTATCCGGCGAGCAGTACTTC. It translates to CAWSVTVSGEQYF.

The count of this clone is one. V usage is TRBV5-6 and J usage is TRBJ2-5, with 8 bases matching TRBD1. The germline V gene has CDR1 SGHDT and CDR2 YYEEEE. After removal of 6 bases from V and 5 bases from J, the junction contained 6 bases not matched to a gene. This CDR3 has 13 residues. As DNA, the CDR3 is TGTGCCAGCACAGGGGGCAATGAGGAGACCCAGTACTTC. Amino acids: CASTGGNEETQYF.

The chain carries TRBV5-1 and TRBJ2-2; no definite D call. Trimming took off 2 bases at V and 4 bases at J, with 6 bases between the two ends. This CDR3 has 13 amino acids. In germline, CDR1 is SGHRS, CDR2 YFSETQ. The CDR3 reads CASSFSSTGELFF. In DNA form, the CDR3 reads TGCGCCAGCAGCTTCTCGAGCACCGGGGAGCTGTTTTTT.

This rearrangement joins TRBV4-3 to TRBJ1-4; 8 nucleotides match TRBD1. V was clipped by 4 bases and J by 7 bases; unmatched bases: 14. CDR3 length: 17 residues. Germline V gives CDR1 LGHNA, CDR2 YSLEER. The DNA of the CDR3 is TGCGCCAGCAGCCGAGTTTTACAGGGGGAACTTGGTGAAAAACTGTTTTTT. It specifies CASSRVLQGELGEKLFF.

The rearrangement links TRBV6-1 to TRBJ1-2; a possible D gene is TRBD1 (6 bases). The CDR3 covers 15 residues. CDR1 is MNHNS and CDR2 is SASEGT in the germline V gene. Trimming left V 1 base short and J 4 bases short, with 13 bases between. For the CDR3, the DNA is TGTGCCAGCAGTGAAGAAATGTTGACAGGCTATGGCTACACCTTC. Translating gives CASSEEMLTGYGYTF.

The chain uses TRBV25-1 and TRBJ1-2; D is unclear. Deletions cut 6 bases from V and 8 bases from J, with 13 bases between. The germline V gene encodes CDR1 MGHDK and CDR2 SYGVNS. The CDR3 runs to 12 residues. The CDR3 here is CASRDGSRGYTF. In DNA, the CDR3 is TGTGCCAGCAGGGACGGCTCCAGAGGCTACACCTTC.